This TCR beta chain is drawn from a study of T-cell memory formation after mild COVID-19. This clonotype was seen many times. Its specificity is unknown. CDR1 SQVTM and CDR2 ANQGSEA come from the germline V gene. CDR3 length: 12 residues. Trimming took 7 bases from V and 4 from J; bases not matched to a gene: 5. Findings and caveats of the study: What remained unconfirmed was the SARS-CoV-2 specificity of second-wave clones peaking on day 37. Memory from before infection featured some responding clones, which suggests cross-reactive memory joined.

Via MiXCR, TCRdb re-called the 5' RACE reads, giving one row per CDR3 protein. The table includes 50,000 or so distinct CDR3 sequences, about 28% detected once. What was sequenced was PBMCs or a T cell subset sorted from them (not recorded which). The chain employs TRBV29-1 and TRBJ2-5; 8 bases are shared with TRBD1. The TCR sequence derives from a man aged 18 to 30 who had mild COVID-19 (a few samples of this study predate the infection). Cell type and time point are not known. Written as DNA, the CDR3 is TGCAGCGGACAGGGGTTGGGAGAGACCCAGTACTTC. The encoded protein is CSGQGLGETQYF.